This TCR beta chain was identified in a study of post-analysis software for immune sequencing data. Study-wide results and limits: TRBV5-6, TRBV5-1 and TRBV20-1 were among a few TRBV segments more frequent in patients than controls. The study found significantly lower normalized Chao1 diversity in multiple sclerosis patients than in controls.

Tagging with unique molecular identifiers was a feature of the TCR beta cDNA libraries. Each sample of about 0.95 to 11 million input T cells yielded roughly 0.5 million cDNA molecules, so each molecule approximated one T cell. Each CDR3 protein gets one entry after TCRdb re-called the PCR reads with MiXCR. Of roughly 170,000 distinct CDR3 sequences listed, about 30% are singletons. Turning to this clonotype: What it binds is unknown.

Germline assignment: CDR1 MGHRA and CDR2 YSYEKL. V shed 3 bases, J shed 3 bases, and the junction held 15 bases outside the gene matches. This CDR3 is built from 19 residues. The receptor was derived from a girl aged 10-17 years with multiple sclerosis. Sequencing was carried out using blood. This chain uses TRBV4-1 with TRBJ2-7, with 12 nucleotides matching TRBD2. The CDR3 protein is CASSQEPASGRAHNYEQYF. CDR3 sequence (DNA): TGCGCCAGCAGCCAGGAGCCGGCTAGCGGGAGGGCCCATAACTACGAGCAGTACTTC.